Below are 12 T cell receptor beta chains sequenced from a single sample in a study of Ad26.COV2.S vaccination and SARS-CoV-2 variants. Treatment meaning: 15 to 20 received Ad26.COV2.S at low or high dose, single or two shots; 5 received placebo; per-sample allocation not given. Samples were taken on day 63 after the first vaccine or placebo injection. Method: immunoSEQ multiplex PCR; TCRdb's copy keeps in-frame clones and lacks some. Of around 340,000 clones in the sample, roughly 90% were seen once. The specimen was peripheral blood, collected in a trial of Ad26.COV2.S vaccine versus placebo. The receptors stem from a person between 18 and 60 years old who received the Ad26.COV2.S COVID-19 vaccine or a placebo.

This chain links TRBV30 with TRBJ1-5, with D perhaps matching TRBD1 (6 bases). Germline CDR1 and CDR2: GTSNPN and SVGIG (reference sequence). There are 14 residues in the CDR3. Trimming took off 4 bases at V and 1 base at J, with 11 bases between the two ends. The CDR3 loop reads CAWNQGPSNQPQHF. The CDR3 coding sequence is TGTGCCTGGAATCAGGGGCCGAGCAATCAGCCCCAGCATTTT.

Worth noting for this clone: Other DNA sequences of this sample code for an identical CDR3. V usage is TRBV30 and J usage is TRBJ2-7; no firm D call. Per the germline V gene, CDR1 is GTSNPN and CDR2 is SVGIG (reference sequence). V was pared by 0 bases and J by 0 bases, with 6 bases between. CDR3 length: 13 residues. For the CDR3, the DNA is TGTGCCTGGAGTGTGGGCGGCTCCTACGAGCAGTACTTC. Translating gives CAWSVGGSYEQYF.

This clone was recorded once. The chain links TRBV5-4 to TRBJ2-2, with D perhaps TRBD2 (6 bases). CDR1 is SGHNT and CDR2 is YYREEE in the germline V gene (reference sequence). This CDR3 contains 15 residues. Between the trimmed V and J ends, which lost 2 bases and 4 bases, there was a span of 12 bases. The CDR3 region has the DNA TGTGCCAGCAGCTTCTACGGGAGAGGCACCGGGGAGCTGTTTTTT. It translates to CASSFYGRGTGELFF.

The chain joins TRBV14 to TRBJ2-1; 7 nucleotides line up with TRBD1. From germline, CDR1 is SGHDN and CDR2 FVKESK. J was trimmed by 0 bases and V by 2 bases; bases with no gene match: 7. The CDR3 loop spans 17 amino acids. In DNA form, the CDR3 reads TGTGCCAGCAGCCAACTAAGGACAGGCAGCTCCTACAATGAGCAGTTCTTC. Amino acids: CASSQLRTGSSYNEQFF.

This sequence joins TRBV10-3 and TRBJ1-2; TRBD1 aligns across 8 bases. Germline CDR1 reads ENHRY; CDR2 reads SYGVKD. The V gene end was trimmed by 2 bases and the J gene end by 13 bases; junction bases not matched to a gene: 6. CDR3 length: 12 amino acids. CDR3: CAISEMQGAGTF. The CDR3 nucleotides are TGTGCCATCAGTGAGATGCAGGGGGCTGGCACCTTC.

The chain is built from TRBV4-2 and TRBJ2-3, with D unclear. Germline V gene sequence: CDR1 LGHNA, CDR2 YNFKEQ. CDR3 size: 17 residues. The ends were cut back, 0 bases at V and 0 bases at J, with 13 bases in the middle. The CDR3 is CASSQDIRTPSTDTQYF. DNA for the CDR3: TGTGCCAGCAGCCAAGATATCAGGACCCCTAGCACAGATACGCAGTATTTT.

V usage is TRBV4-3 and J usage is TRBJ2-3; D uncertain. The CDR3 consists of 14 residues. V gave up 8 bases and J gave up 1 base, with 13 bases separating them. In germline, CDR1 is LGHNA, CDR2 YSLEER. The CDR3 sequence: CASCPGLGTDTQYF. DNA of the CDR3: TGCGCCAGCTGCCCGGGCCTGGGCACAGATACGCAGTATTTT.

The chain joins TRBV20-1 to TRBJ1-2, with D possibly being TRBD1 (6 bases). CDR1 and CDR2 (germline): DFQATT, SNEGSKA (reference sequence). There are 14 residues in the CDR3. The V gene lost 3 bases and the J gene lost 3 bases, with 14 bases spanning the gap. The CDR3 coding sequence is TGCAGTGCTAGTACTGGCAGGGGAGACTATGGCTACACCTTC. Its protein is CSASTGRGDYGYTF.

A few counts support this clone. The chain joins TRBV28 to TRBJ2-2; D is uncertain. Germline CDR1 reads MDHEN; CDR2 reads SYDVKM. The CDR3 is made up of 17 amino acids. V was pared by 4 bases and J by 8 bases, with 23 bases between. The CDR3 coding sequence is TGTGCCAGCAGTTCCCTTCCGCCCATAACGCATTTAGGGGAGCTGTTTTTT. Translation gives CASSSLPPITHLGELFF.

The chain is built from TRBV19 and TRBJ1-6; the match to TRBD1 covers 7 bases. V lost 5 bases, J lost 7 bases, and 8 bases stayed unmatched. The CDR3 has 15 residues. CDR1 is LNHDA and CDR2 is SQIVND in the germline V gene (reference sequence). This CDR3 reads CASSFNRGRNSPLHF. In DNA form, the CDR3 reads TGTGCCAGTAGTTTCAACAGGGGTCGGAATTCACCCCTCCACTTT. Full variable domain (outside the CDR3, taken from reference TRBV19 and TRBJ1-6): DGGITQSPKYLFRKEGQNVTLSCEQNLNHDAMYWYRQDPGQGLRLIYYSQIVNDFQKGDIAEGYSVSREKKESFPLTVTSAQKNPTAFYLCASSFNRGRNSPLHFGNGTRLTVT.

This chain links TRBV5-4 with TRBJ2-2; D unclear. Per germline, CDR1 SGHNT and CDR2 YYREEE (reference sequence). This CDR3 region has 13 residues. The ends were cut back, 1 base at V and 4 bases at J, with 5 bases in the middle. CDR3 sequence reads: CASSLIGTGELFF. The CDR3 DNA follows: TGTGCCAGCAGCTTGATCGGCACCGGGGAGCTGTTTTTT.

The chain uses TRBV5-1 and TRBJ2-1; D is possibly TRBD1 or TRBD2 (6 bases each). V shed 5 bases and J shed 5 bases, with 17 bases lying between them. This CDR3 region has 15 residues. Germline V gene data show CDR1 as SGHRS and CDR2 as YFSETQ. The CDR3 bases are TGCGCCAGCAGATCGGGGACAAGGACTAACAATGAGCAGTTCTTC. Amino acids: CASRSGTRTNNEQFF.